The 18 T cell receptor beta chains given below trace back to one sample, sequenced in a study of blood T cell repertoires in COVID-19. Libraries were prepared by immunoSEQ multiplex PCR; TCRdb keeps only in-frame clonotypes and omits some of them. The table records 85,000 to 90,000 clones, about 82% of them present only once. The sample was peripheral blood. The receptors originated from a human donor in a cohort sampled during active COVID-19.

V gene TRBV19 combines with J gene TRBJ2-1; TRBD1 matches 7 bases. Germline V gene sequence: CDR1 LNHDA, CDR2 SQIVND (reference sequence). V shed 1 base, J shed 2 bases, and the junction held 2 bases outside the gene matches. This CDR3 has 15 residues. The CDR3 spells CASSIGQGAYNEQFF. The DNA for the CDR3 is TGTGCCAGTAGTATAGGGCAGGGGGCCTACAATGAGCAGTTCTTC.

In this sample, this clone turned up once. This chain joins TRBV19 and TRBJ1-5; D unresolved. The germline V and J ends were trimmed by 6 bases and 2 bases, with 8 bases remaining between them. The CDR3 consists of 13 residues. Germline assignment: CDR1 LNHDA and CDR2 SQIVND (reference sequence). The CDR3 DNA is TGTGCCAGTAGGCGGCTTGGCAATCAGCCCCAGCATTTT. Amino acids: CASRRLGNQPQHF. The variable domain in full, completed from reference TRBV19 and TRBJ1-5, reads DGGITQSPKYLFRKEGQNVTLSCEQNLNHDAMYWYRQDPGQGLRLIYYSQIVNDFQKGDIAEGYSVSREKKESFPLTVTSAQKNPTAFYLCASRRLGNQPQHFGDGTRLSIL.

CDR3 DNA: TGCAGTGCTAGTCGGGACACCGTGCCTGGGAACTATGGCTACACCTTC. This gives the protein CSASRDTVPGNYGYTF. The chain carries TRBV20-1 and TRBJ1-2; weak D call: TRBD1 (6 bases). The germline CDR1 and CDR2 sequences are DFQATT and SNEGSKA (reference sequence). This CDR3 comprises 16 residues. Trimming cost V 3 bases and J 2 bases, with 19 bases left between them.

This clone was counted once. The V and J genes are TRBV10-3 and TRBJ2-5, with D possibly being TRBD2 (6 bases). Trimming removed 3 bases from V and 4 bases from J, with 15 bases in between. The CDR3 is 15 amino acids. Germline CDR1 is ENHRY and CDR2 is SYGVKD. Written as DNA, the CDR3 is TGTGCCATCAGTGACGGGCCGGGAGTAGGAGAGACCCAGTACTTC. Translation gives CAISDGPGVGETQYF.

The rearrangement uses TRBV6-2 or TRBV6-3 and TRBJ2-2, with 7 nucleotides matching TRBD2. CDR3 size: 15 residues. V gave up 4 bases and J gave up 7 bases; unmatched junction bases: 9. The germline gives CDR1 MNHEY, CDR2 SVGEGT. CDR3 loop: CASSSGGRRGGELFF. CDR3 coding DNA: TGTGCCAGCAGTTCGGGGGGTCGGCGGGGCGGGGAGCTGTTTTTT.

The J gene is TRBJ2-3, the V gene TRBV4-3; TRBD2 agrees at 14 bases. The V segment lost 4 bases and the J segment 1 base; nucleotides outside the gene matches: 10. This CDR3 spans 19 amino acids. CDR1 and CDR2 from the germline V gene are LGHNA and YSLEER. DNA of the CDR3: TGCGCCAGCAGCCTCAAAGGACTAGCGGGGGGTGGGGGCACAGATACGCAGTATTTT. This gives the protein CASSLKGLAGGGGTDTQYF.

This sequence joins TRBV11-2 and TRBJ2-7; 9 bases map to TRBD2. The V and J ends lost 5 bases and 4 bases, in that order; junction bases with no gene match: 3. CDR1 and CDR2 (germline): SGHAT, FQNNGV. This CDR3 has 13 amino acids. CDR3 in amino acids: CASSTSGSYEQYF. DNA for the CDR3: TGTGCCAGCAGCACTAGCGGGTCTTACGAGCAGTACTTC.

The chain has TRBV3-1 (or the pseudogene TRBV3-2) and TRBJ2-1; maybe TRBD2 (6 bases). This CDR3 comprises 15 residues. CDR1 and CDR2 from the germline V gene are LGHDT and YNNKEL (reference sequence). V lost 1 base to trimming and J lost 4 bases, with 11 bases between them. CDR3 sequence: CASSQGTITYNEQFF. The CDR3 DNA sequence: TGTGCCAGCAGCCAAGGGACTATAACTTACAATGAGCAGTTCTTC.

In DNA form, the CDR3 reads TGTGCCTCATACCCCTCTACGAACACCGGGGAGCTGTTTTTT. It specifies CASYPSTNTGELFF. V usage is TRBV21-1 and J usage is TRBJ2-2; TRBD2 is taken as the D call from the table, unchecked against the DNA. TRBV21-1 is labeled a pseudogene. This CDR3 is built from 14 residues.

This clone was seen only a few times. This chain uses TRBV5-8 with TRBJ2-1; 14 bases agree with TRBD2. The CDR3 totals 15 residues. J was trimmed by 8 bases and V by 4 bases; bases with no gene match: 5. The germline CDR1 and CDR2 sequences are SGHTS and YDEGEE. As DNA, the CDR3 is TGTGCCAGCAGCCGGGGACTAGCGGGAGACGATGAGCAGTTCTTC. Translating it yields CASSRGLAGDDEQFF.

Only a few counts were recorded for this clone. The rearrangement joins TRBV7-2 to TRBJ2-7; TRBD1 matches 10 bases. With 4 bases clipped from V and 7 bases from J, the junction kept 4 bases outside the gene matches. The CDR3 has 13 residues. The germline CDR1 and CDR2 sequences are SGHTA and FQGNSA. The CDR3 loop is CASSSGQGWEQYF. The CDR3 nucleotides are TGTGCCAGCAGCTCGGGACAGGGGTGGGAGCAGTACTTC. Full variable domain (remainder filled in from reference TRBV7-2 and TRBJ2-7): GAGVSQSPSNKVTEKGKDVELRCDPISGHTALYWYRQSLGQGLEFLIYFQGNSAPDKSGLPSDRFSAERTGGSVSTLTIQRTQQEDSAVYLCASSSGQGWEQYFGPGTRLTVT.

CDR3 loop: CASSYSPERGYTF. In nucleotides, the CDR3 is TGTGCCAGCAGTTACTCGCCAGAGCGTGGCTACACCTTC. The chain links TRBV6-5 to TRBJ1-2; D is unclear. Per germline, CDR1 MNHEY and CDR2 SVGAGI. This CDR3 spans 13 amino acids. Trimming left V 0 bases short and J 7 bases short, with 9 bases between.

CDR3 bases: TGTGCCAGTAGTATAGCGGGAGGGCCAGGGACCCAGTACTTC. It yields the protein CASSIAGGPGTQYF. This rearrangement joins TRBV19 to TRBJ2-5; 8 positions match TRBD2. Looked up from germline, CDR1 is LNHDA and CDR2 is SQIVND (reference sequence). The CDR3 is 14 residues long. Germline trimming cut 1 base from V and 7 bases from J; bases unmatched to any gene: 5.

This clone was recorded only once. The rearrangement joins TRBV6-5 to TRBJ2-7; 8 bases fit TRBD1. The length of the CDR3 is 15 residues. Germline trimming cut 4 bases from V and 3 bases from J; bases unmatched to any gene: 8. Germline-derived CDR1 and CDR2 are MNHEY and SVGAGI. CDR3 bases: TGTGCCAGCAGTTGGGACAGGAGTACGAACTACGAGCAGTACTTC. Amino acids: CASSWDRSTNYEQYF.

The genes are TRBV19 and TRBJ2-5; D ambiguous. CDR1 LNHDA and CDR2 SQIVND come from the germline V gene (reference sequence). The CDR3 sequence is 13 residues long. V was shortened by 4 bases and J by 2 bases, with 8 bases between the two germline ends. The CDR3 bases are TGTGCCAGTAGTAACACAGTACAAGAGACCCAGTACTTC. Translating it yields CASSNTVQETQYF.

J is TRBJ1-1 and V is TRBV19, with D uncertain. Germline assignment: CDR1 LNHDA and CDR2 SQIVND (reference sequence). This CDR3 has 17 amino acids. Trimming took 7 bases from V and 0 from J, leaving 21 bases between them. The CDR3 reads CASKRRWSEGMNTEAFF. The CDR3 DNA reads TGTGCCAGTAAAAGAAGATGGAGCGAGGGCATGAACACTGAAGCTTTCTTT.

The J gene is TRBJ2-2, the V gene TRBV24-1; 12 positions match TRBD2. Trimming at V came to 4 bases and at J to 7 bases, leaving 6 bases not matched to a gene. This CDR3 is built from 16 residues. The germline V gene has CDR1 KGHDR and CDR2 SFDVKD. CDR3 amino acids: CATSDRTSGRSGELFF. The CDR3 coding sequence is TGTGCCACCAGTGACAGAACTAGCGGGAGGAGCGGGGAGCTGTTTTTT.

This chain connects TRBV5-6 to TRBJ2-5, with D unclear. CDR3 size: 13 residues. Germline V CDR1 and CDR2: SGHDT, YYEEEE. V lost 5 bases and J 5 bases, leaving 13 bases between the germline ends. The CDR3: CASSSNLEETQYF. In nucleotides, the CDR3 is TGTGCCAGCAGTTCGAACTTGGAGGAGACCCAGTACTTC.